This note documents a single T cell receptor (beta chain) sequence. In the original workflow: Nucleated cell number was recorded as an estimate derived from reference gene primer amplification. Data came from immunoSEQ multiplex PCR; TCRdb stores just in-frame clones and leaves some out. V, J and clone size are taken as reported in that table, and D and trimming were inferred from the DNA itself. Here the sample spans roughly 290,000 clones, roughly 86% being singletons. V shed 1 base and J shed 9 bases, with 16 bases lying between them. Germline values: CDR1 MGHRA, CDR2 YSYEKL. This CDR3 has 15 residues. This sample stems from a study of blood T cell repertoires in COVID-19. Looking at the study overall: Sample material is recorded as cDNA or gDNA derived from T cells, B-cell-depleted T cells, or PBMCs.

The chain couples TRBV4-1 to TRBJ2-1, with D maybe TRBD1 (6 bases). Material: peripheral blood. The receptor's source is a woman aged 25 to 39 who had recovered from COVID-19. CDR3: CASSQVAGVMREQFF. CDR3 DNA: TGCGCCAGCAGCCAAGTCGCAGGGGTGATGCGTGAGCAGTTCTTC.